The subject of this entry is one TCR beta chain. Its antigen is still unknown. With 6 bases removed from V and 0 bases from J, the gap between germline ends came to 8 bases. The CDR3 totals 13 residues. CDR1 is LNHDA and CDR2 is SQIVND in the germline V gene (reference sequence). This sample was included in a study of T cell responses to AZD1222 COVID-19 vaccine. Findings and caveats of the study: Nearly half of unique spike-specific TCRs reportedly avoided B.1.351 and B.1.1.7 mutated regions.

Repertoires were generated with immunoSEQ multiplex PCR, while TCRdb's copy carries only in-frame clones and drops some. The profile covers roughly 150,000 clones, with more than 85% appearing a single time and 1.5% taken by the ten largest. Pooled in the analysis were second doses at about 4 or about 12 weeks. The receptor's source is an adult who received the AZD1222 COVID-19 vaccine. The rearrangement uses TRBV19 and TRBJ2-5; possible D gene TRBD1, 5 bases. Material: peripheral blood, obtained 28 days after the second AZD1222 dose. As DNA, the CDR3 is TGTGCCAGTAGCCTAGGGGACCAAGAGACCCAGTACTTC. Its protein product is CASSLGDQETQYF.